Presented here are 31 T cell receptor beta chains from one specimen sequenced in a study of shared clonotypes between healthy human individuals. Only in-frame clones appear in the TCRdb table, and some are missing; sequencing was by immunoSEQ multiplex PCR. The sample has about 2.5 million clones; about nine tenths are singletons. Input material: naive CD4+ T cells from PBMCs. The subset here: CD45RA+ positively selected. The source is a man aged 18 to 30 in good health. Some clones in this sample may be carry-over from other donors' samples.

The CDR3 nucleotides read TGTGCCAGCAGTTCGGCTGAGGTTAGCTCCTACAATGAGCAGTTCTTC. Its translation: CASSSAEVSSYNEQFF. The V gene is TRBV28, the J gene TRBJ2-1, with D hard to call. There are 16 residues in the CDR3. V lost 4 bases to trimming and J lost 0 bases, with 13 bases between them. The germline gives CDR1 MDHEN, CDR2 SYDVKM.

The chain recombines TRBV5-6 with TRBJ1-1; D gene unclear. Per germline, CDR1 SGHDT and CDR2 YYEEEE. Trimming stripped 3 bases from V and 3 bases from J, with 24 bases between. The CDR3 consists of 18 residues. DNA of the CDR3: TGTGCCAGCAGCTCCACCCTCCCCTCGACGGTGCAGGACACTGAAGCTTTCTTT. Translated, it gives CASSSTLPSTVQDTEAFF.

The chain is built from TRBV29-1 and TRBJ1-1; D is perhaps TRBD1 (5 bases). CDR3 size: 17 residues. V was trimmed by 2 bases and J by 3 bases, leaving 22 bases between them. CDR1 and CDR2 (germline): SQVTM, ANQGSEA. CDR3 in amino acids: CSVELPRGRERDTEAFF. The CDR3 DNA is TGCAGCGTTGAACTCCCGCGGGGCAGGGAAAGGGACACTGAAGCTTTCTTT.

This clone was counted once. The rearrangement links TRBV5-4 to TRBJ1-1; no clear D gene. The length of the CDR3 is 15 residues. Germline CDR1 is SGHNT and CDR2 is YYREEE (reference sequence). Deletions cut 0 bases from V and 0 bases from J, with 9 bases between. The CDR3: CASSLDRPLNTEAFF. The CDR3 coding sequence is TGTGCCAGCAGCTTGGATCGGCCGCTGAACACTGAAGCTTTCTTT.

The J gene is TRBJ2-7, the V gene TRBV30, with D possibly matching TRBD2 (6 bases). Trimming pared 0 bases from V and 1 base from J, leaving 22 bases between. The CDR3 is made up of 18 amino acids. Per the germline V gene, CDR1 is GTSNPN and CDR2 is SVGIG (reference sequence). The CDR3 here is CAWSVYRGALETSYEQYF. CDR3 nucleotide sequence: TGTGCCTGGAGTGTATATCGCGGGGCCCTTGAGACATCCTACGAGCAGTACTTC.

DNA of the CDR3: TGCGCCAGCAGCTTGGGACTAGCGGGATATCTTTCCTACGAGCAGTACTTC. Translation: CASSLGLAGYLSYEQYF. The chain is built from TRBV5-1 and TRBJ2-7, with 11 bases identical to TRBD2. This CDR3 spans 17 amino acids. Germline CDR1 SGHRS, CDR2 YFSETQ. V gave up 0 bases and J gave up 1 base; unmatched junction bases: 6.

To note about this clone: Different DNA sequences within this sample yield the same CDR3. This chain links TRBV7-3 with TRBJ2-1; 11 nucleotides line up with TRBD2. The germline V gene encodes CDR1 SGHTA and CDR2 FQGTGA. The CDR3 runs to 15 residues. V lost 5 bases and J lost 5; bases outside the gene matches: 5. CDR3 coding DNA: TGTGCCAGCAGCAAGACTAGCGGGGCGAACAATGAGCAGTTCTTC. It yields the protein CASSKTSGANNEQFF.

Comments on this clone: This sample includes further DNA sequences coding for the same CDR3. CDR3 sequence (DNA): TGTGCCTGGAGTCCAGGAAACACCATATATTTT. It codes for CAWSPGNTIYF. The chain combines TRBV30 with TRBJ1-3; D uncertain. V lost 2 bases to trimming and J lost 4 bases, with 3 bases between them. The CDR3 contains 11 residues. CDR1 and CDR2 (germline): GTSNPN, SVGIG (reference sequence).

This clone was seen a few times. The chain couples TRBV27 to TRBJ2-3; a weak D match, TRBD2 (6 bases). Trimming removed 2 bases from V and 6 bases from J, with 12 bases in between. CDR1 and CDR2 from the germline V gene are MNHEY and SMNVEV (reference sequence). This CDR3 has 14 residues. In nucleotides, the CDR3 is TGTGCCAGCAGTTTAAGAGGGAGGTTGGATACGCAGTATTTT. Protein product: CASSLRGRLDTQYF.

The V gene is TRBV7-9, the J gene TRBJ2-7, with 7 nucleotides matching TRBD2. Germline V gene data show CDR1 as SEHNR and CDR2 as FQNEAQ (reference sequence). The length of the CDR3 is 11 residues. The CDR3 sequence is CAGGRAYEQYF. The DNA for the CDR3 is TGTGCAGGAGGGAGGGCCTACGAGCAGTACTTC.

The chain joins TRBV27 to TRBJ2-1; 11 bases agree with TRBD2. CDR1 is MNHEY, CDR2 SMNVEV, per germline (reference sequence). CDR3 size: 15 residues. V lost 4 bases, J lost 10 bases, and 9 bases stayed unmatched. As DNA, the CDR3 is TGTGCCAGCAGTTCCTATCGGACTAGCGGGCTCGAGCAGTTCTTC. It codes for CASSSYRTSGLEQFF.

This clone was counted a single time. CDR3 DNA sequence: TGTGCCTTGGACGTAACCTACGAGCAGTACTTC. The encoded protein is CALDVTYEQYF. The chain carries TRBV30 and TRBJ2-7; no clear D gene. CDR3 length: 11 residues. Trimming removed 7 bases at V and 2 bases at J, with 9 bases between. Germline CDR1 reads GTSNPN; CDR2 reads SVGIG (reference sequence).

J is TRBJ2-2 and V is TRBV5-1; 12 positions agree with TRBD2. J lost 6 bases, V lost 4 bases, and 10 bases had no gene match. This CDR3 spans 17 amino acids. Germline V gene lookup returns CDR1 SGHRS and CDR2 YFSETQ. The CDR3 nucleotides read TGCGCCAGCAGCCCCAGGACTAGCGGGATTTTAGCCGGGGAGCTGTTTTTT. This codes for CASSPRTSGILAGELFF.

The V call is TRBV2, the J call TRBJ2-1, with 11 bases identical to TRBD2. Per germline, CDR1 SNHLY and CDR2 FYNNEI. This CDR3 has 15 amino acids. The V gene end was trimmed by 5 bases and the J gene end by 7 bases; junction bases not matched to a gene: 7. The CDR3 protein is CASSLEVAGGNEQFF. As DNA, the CDR3 is TGTGCCAGCAGTTTGGAAGTAGCGGGAGGGAATGAGCAGTTCTTC.

This clone was counted only a few times. The chain carries TRBV28 and TRBJ1-1; maybe TRBD1 (6 bases). The CDR3 sequence is 15 residues long. Per germline, CDR1 MDHEN and CDR2 SYDVKM. Trimming cost V 6 bases and J 0 bases, with 14 bases left between them. The CDR3 nucleotides read TGTGCCAGCAGGAAACAGGGAGGGATGAACACTGAAGCTTTCTTT. Protein sequence: CASRKQGGMNTEAFF.

Notes on this clone: Other DNA sequences in the same sample also yield this CDR3. V is TRBV29-1 and J is TRBJ2-5, with D perhaps TRBD1 (6 bases). V was trimmed by 4 bases and J by 1 base, leaving 10 bases between them. The CDR3 extends over 13 amino acids. Germline CDR1 is SQVTM and CDR2 is ANQGSEA. CDR3 DNA sequence: TGCAGCGTTGCCTCGGACAGCCAAGAGACCCAGTACTTC. Its protein product is CSVASDSQETQYF.

This rearrangement joins TRBV5-1 to TRBJ1-3; D unresolved. The CDR3 sequence is 17 residues long. CDR1 SGHRS and CDR2 YFSETQ come from the germline V gene. V gave up 0 bases and J gave up 0 bases, with 13 bases separating them. The CDR3 nucleotides are TGCGCCAGCAGCTTGGCTTATGGGCAGAGCTCTGGAAACACCATATATTTT. Translated, it gives CASSLAYGQSSGNTIYF.

This chain joins TRBV9 and TRBJ2-7, with D maybe TRBD1 (6 bases). There are 16 residues in the CDR3. Germline loops: CDR1 SGDLS, CDR2 YYNGEE. Trimming stripped 4 bases from V and 1 base from J, with 18 bases between. The CDR3 spells CASSTTPSQGSYEQYF. CDR3 bases: TGTGCCAGCAGCACAACCCCATCACAGGGATCCTACGAGCAGTACTTC.

The chain employs TRBV5-1 and TRBJ1-2; no clear D. The germline CDR1 and CDR2 sequences are SGHRS and YFSETQ. The CDR3 is 15 amino acids. Trimming removed 5 bases from V and 2 bases from J, with 16 bases in between. The CDR3 loop reads CASSPGEGLNYGYTF. CDR3 nucleotide sequence: TGCGCCAGCAGTCCTGGGGAGGGATTGAACTATGGCTACACCTTC. The whole variable domain, filled in from reference TRBV5-1 and TRBJ1-2, reads KAGVTQTPRYLIKTRGQQVTLSCSPISGHRSVSWYQQTPGQGLQFLFEYFSETQRNKGNFPGRFSGRQFSNSRSEMNVSTLELGDSALYLCASSPGEGLNYGYTFGSGTRLTVV.

The chain combines TRBV6-5 with TRBJ2-5; TRBD2 matches 9 bases. Losses at the gene ends were 5 bases for V and 5 bases for J; bases not matched to a gene: 9. The CDR3 runs to 15 residues. Germline CDR1 MNHEY, CDR2 SVGAGI. CDR3 nucleotides: TGTGCCAGCAGTGCCTCAGCGGGAGGAGTGGAGACCCAGTACTTC. It translates to CASSASAGGVETQYF.

As regards this clone: In the same sample, other DNA sequences code for this CDR3. The J gene is TRBJ2-5, the V gene TRBV7-3; no reliable D call. Germline CDR1 SGHTA, CDR2 FQGTGA. The V end lost 2 bases, the J end lost 4 bases, and 8 bases lay between the germline ends. The CDR3 loop spans 13 amino acids. The CDR3 bases are TGTGCCAGCAGCTTATTGGGATCAGAGACCCAGTACTTC. Amino acids: CASSLLGSETQYF.

V is TRBV2 and J is TRBJ2-7; perhaps TRBD2 as D (6 bases). Trimming took off 10 bases at V and 2 bases at J, with 15 bases between the two ends. CDR1 is SNHLY and CDR2 is FYNNEI in the germline V gene. There are 13 residues in the CDR3. CDR3 in DNA: TGTGCCATCTTCCGGGACTTTGCCTACGAGCAGTACTTC. It yields the protein CAIFRDFAYEQYF.

The chain uses TRBV7-3 and TRBJ1-5; 7 positions agree with TRBD1. CDR3 size: 14 residues. Unmatched junction bases numbered 7, after V lost 4 bases and J lost 7 bases. Germline assignment: CDR1 SGHTA and CDR2 FQGTGA. The DNA for the CDR3 is TGTGCCAGCAGCTCCACCAACAGGGGCCAGCCCCAGCATTTT. Its translation is CASSSTNRGQPQHF.

The chain uses TRBV9 and TRBJ1-5, with D perhaps TRBD1 (6 bases). V shed 4 bases and J shed 4 bases, with 18 bases lying between them. The CDR3 runs to 16 residues. Germline V lookup: CDR1 SGDLS, CDR2 YYNGEE. The CDR3 reads CASSHIPGQINQPQHF. The CDR3 DNA follows: TGTGCCAGCAGCCATATCCCTGGACAGATTAATCAGCCCCAGCATTTT.

J is TRBJ2-2 and V is TRBV25-1; D is unresolved. V was clipped by 1 base and J by 1 base, with 10 bases between them. The CDR3 totals 16 residues. Per the germline V gene, CDR1 is MGHDK and CDR2 is SYGVNS. The CDR3 here is CASSELFSGNTGELFF. CDR3 coding DNA: TGTGCCAGCAGTGAATTATTCTCAGGGAACACCGGGGAGCTGTTTTTT.

The V call is TRBV14, the J call TRBJ2-7, with 9 bases lining up with TRBD2. Germline V gene sequence: CDR1 SGHDN, CDR2 FVKESK. V shed 2 bases and J 7 bases; nucleotides not matched to a gene: 9. This CDR3 comprises 15 residues. CDR3 amino acids: CASSQLLAGVEEQYF. CDR3 in DNA: TGTGCCAGCAGCCAACTCTTAGCGGGAGTCGAAGAGCAGTACTTC.

As to this clone: The same CDR3 is also encoded by other DNA sequences in this sample. V gene TRBV30 combines with J gene TRBJ1-4, with no clear D. Trimming removed 0 bases at V and 7 bases at J, with 6 bases between. Germline CDR1 is GTSNPN and CDR2 is SVGIG (reference sequence). The CDR3 consists of 12 residues. Here the CDR3 reads CAWSVRGEKLFF. The CDR3 nucleotides read TGTGCCTGGAGTGTTCGAGGTGAAAAACTGTTTTTT. The variable domain in full, completed from reference TRBV30 and TRBJ1-4, reads SQTIHQWPATLVQPVGSPLSLECTVEGTSNPNLYWYRQAAGRGLQLLFYSVGIGQISSEVPQNLSASRPQDRQFILSSKKLLLSDSGFYLCAWSVRGEKLFFGSGTQLSVL.

The V and J genes are TRBV2 and TRBJ2-7; possibly TRBD1 for D (6 bases). CDR1 is SNHLY and CDR2 is FYNNEI in the germline V gene. The CDR3 totals 11 residues. V dropped 7 bases and J dropped 2 bases, with 6 bases sitting between them. CDR3 in amino acids: CASKGAYEQYF. The CDR3 nucleotides are TGTGCCAGCAAGGGGGCCTACGAGCAGTACTTC.

The CDR3 sequence: CASSTCSGRPPSEQYF. The CDR3 DNA follows: TGTGCCAGCAGCACGTGTAGCGGGAGGCCTCCTAGCGAGCAGTACTTC. The chain joins TRBV21-1 to TRBJ2-7; the table's D call of TRBD2 was not tested on the DNA. TRBV21-1 is labeled a pseudogene. This CDR3 has 16 amino acids.

This clone was detected once. This rearrangement joins TRBV5-6 to TRBJ2-2, with 8 bases lining up with TRBD1. Germline CDR1 SGHDT, CDR2 YYEEEE. This CDR3 contains 16 residues. Germline trimming cut 3 bases from V and 6 bases from J; bases unmatched to any gene: 10. In nucleotides, the CDR3 is TGTGCCAGCAGCTCAGACAGGGGTATGAAGGCCGGGGAGCTGTTTTTT. This sequence encodes CASSSDRGMKAGELFF.

On this clone: In the same sample, other DNA sequences code for this CDR3. The chain uses TRBV19 and TRBJ1-2; 9 nucleotides match TRBD1. The germline V gene has CDR1 LNHDA and CDR2 SQIVND (reference sequence). CDR3 length equals 13 residues. Trimming took 7 bases from V and 4 from J; bases not matched to a gene: 4. The CDR3 nucleotides read TGTGCCAGTACCCCGGACAGGGGCTATGGCTACACCTTC. This encodes CASTPDRGYGYTF.